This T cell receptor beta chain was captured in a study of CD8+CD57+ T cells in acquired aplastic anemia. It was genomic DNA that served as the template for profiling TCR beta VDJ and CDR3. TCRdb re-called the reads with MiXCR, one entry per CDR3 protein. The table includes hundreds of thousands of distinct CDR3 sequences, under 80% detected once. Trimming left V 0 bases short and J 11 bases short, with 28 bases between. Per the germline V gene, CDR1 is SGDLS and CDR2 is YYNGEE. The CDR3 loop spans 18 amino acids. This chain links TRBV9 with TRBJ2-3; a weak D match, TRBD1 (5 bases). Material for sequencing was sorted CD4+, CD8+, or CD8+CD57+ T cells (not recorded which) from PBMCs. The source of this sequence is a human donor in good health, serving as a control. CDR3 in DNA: TGTGCCAGCAGCGTAGAACCCCCCGGACATAGCTCCTACAATGAGCAGTATTTT. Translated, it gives CASSVEPPGHSSYNEQYF.